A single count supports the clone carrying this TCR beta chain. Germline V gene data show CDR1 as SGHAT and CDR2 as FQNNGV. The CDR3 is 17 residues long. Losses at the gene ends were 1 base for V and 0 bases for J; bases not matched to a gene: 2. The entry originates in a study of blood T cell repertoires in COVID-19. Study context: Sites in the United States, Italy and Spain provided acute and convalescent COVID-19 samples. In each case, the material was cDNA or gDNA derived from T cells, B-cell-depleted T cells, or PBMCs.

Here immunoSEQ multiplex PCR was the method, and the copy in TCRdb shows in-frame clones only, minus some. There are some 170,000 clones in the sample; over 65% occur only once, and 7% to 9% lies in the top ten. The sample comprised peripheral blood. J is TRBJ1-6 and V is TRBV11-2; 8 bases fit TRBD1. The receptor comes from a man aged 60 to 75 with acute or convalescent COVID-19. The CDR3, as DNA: TGTGCCAGCAGCTTAGGACAGGGGAGCTCCTATAATTCACCCCTCCACTTT. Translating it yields CASSLGQGSSYNSPLHF.